The rows below give T cell receptor beta chains drawn from one sample of a study of blood T cell repertoires in COVID-19. Sequencing was performed with immunoSEQ multiplex PCR; in TCRdb, only in-frame clones are kept and a portion is missing. Among over 120,000 clones listed, roughly 83% were seen once. The sequenced sample consisted of peripheral blood. The receptors originated from a woman between 70 and 85 years old with COVID-19, enrolled during active disease. Both conserved end residues are part of each CDR3. D genes are given only for firm matches. Clone size is shown for a subset of rows, as once, few, many or a class of expanded clone.

J gene	V gene	clone size	D gene	CDR3 protein	CDR3 DNA
TRBJ1-1	TRBV5-1	.	.	CASSSHLPNTEAFF	TGCGCCAGCAGCTCCCATCTACCTAACACTGAAGCTTTCTTT
TRBJ1-6	TRBV9	.	TRBD1	CASSAPSGGFSPLHF	TGTGCCAGCAGCGCCCCGTCAGGGGGTTTTTCACCCCTCCACTTT
TRBJ1-3	TRBV5-4	.	.	CASSLGLRTASGNTIYF	TGTGCCAGCAGCTTGGGCCTTCGGACAGCCTCTGGAAACACCATATATTTT
TRBJ2-5	TRBV7-3	.	.	CASSLIPGPTGQETQYF	TGTGCCAGCAGCTTAATACCTGGCCCCACGGGGCAAGAGACCCAGTACTTC
TRBJ2-3	TRBV6-1	.	TRBD2	CASSDGGATDTQYF	TGTGCCAGCAGCGACGGGGGGGCCACAGATACGCAGTATTTT
TRBJ1-5	TRBV28	.	TRBD1	CASSLSQGRNQPQHF	TGTGCCAGCAGTTTATCACAGGGGAGGAACCAGCCCCAGCATTTT
TRBJ2-6	TRBV7-9	.	.	CASSFFGDGANVLTF	TGTGCCAGCAGCTTCTTCGGGGATGGGGCCAACGTCCTGACTTTC
TRBJ2-7	TRBV6-5	.	.	CASSADTGATGEQYF	TGTGCCAGCAGCGCCGACACTGGGGCCACGGGTGAGCAGTACTTC
TRBJ2-1	TRBV24-1	.	TRBD1	CATSDPGTGENEQFF	TGTGCCACCAGTGACCCAGGGACAGGGGAAAATGAGCAGTTCTTC
TRBJ2-1	TRBV7-2	.	.	CASSLAAPGAYNEQFF	TGTGCCAGCAGCTTAGCGGCCCCAGGGGCTTACAATGAGCAGTTCTTC
TRBJ1-5	TRBV19	once	TRBD1	CASSIGGPGGTFQPQHF	TGTGCCAGTAGTATAGGAGGGCCAGGGGGAACCTTTCAGCCCCAGCATTTT
TRBJ1-5	TRBV6-5	.	.	CASSNGGQPQHF	TGTGCCAGCAGTAACGGGGGTCAGCCCCAGCATTTT
TRBJ1-3	TRBV6-5	once	.	CASSYSGVASGNTIYF	TGTGCCAGCAGTTACTCAGGGGTAGCCTCTGGAAACACCATATATTTT
TRBJ1-3	TRBV7-9	.	.	CASSLDQGSGNTIYF	TGTGCCAGCAGCTTGGACCAGGGGTCTGGAAACACCATATATTTT
TRBJ2-3	TRBV4-3	.	.	CASSQDLTSRTDTQYF	TGCGCCAGCAGCCAAGATCTAACTAGCCGCACAGATACGCAGTATTTT
TRBJ2-1	TRBV7-3	.	.	CASSLREGTGLLNEQFF	TGTGCCAGCAGCTTAAGGGAGGGGACAGGACTTTTGAATGAGCAGTTCTTC
TRBJ1-2	TRBV5-1	.	.	CASSLEAAAGVNYGYTF	TGCGCCAGCAGCTTGGAAGCGGCGGCAGGGGTTAACTATGGCTACACCTTC
TRBJ2-3	TRBV12-3/TRBV12-4	.	TRBD1	CASSQGTGPYF	TGTGCCAGCAGTCAAGGGACAGGGCCATATTTT
TRBJ2-1	TRBV18	.	.	CASSRGPLGGPKSYNEQFF	TGTGCCAGCTCACGAGGGCCCCTAGGGGGTCCGAAATCCTACAATGAGCAGTTCTTC
TRBJ1-6	TRBV21-1	.	.	CASRDRTGPENSPLHF	TGTGCCAGCAGGGACCGGACAGGCCCCGAAAATTCACCCCTCCACTTT
TRBJ2-3	TRBV19	.	.	CASSEDSSTDTQYF	TGTGCCAGTAGTGAGGACAGCAGCACAGATACGCAGTATTTT
TRBJ1-1	TRBV6-5	.	TRBD1	CANKFGTALNTEAFF	TGTGCCAACAAATTCGGGACAGCCCTAAACACTGAAGCTTTCTTT